This T cell receptor beta chain was documented in a study of blood T cell repertoires in COVID-19. Study-wide background: The United States, Italy and Spain supplied acute and convalescent COVID-19 samples. Sources were T cells, B-cell-depleted T cells, or PBMCs; the material itself was cDNA or gDNA.

The CDR3 has 11 amino acids. Germline V gene data show CDR1 as SGHTA and CDR2 as FQGNSA. The V end lost 6 bases, the J end lost 8 bases, and 10 bases lay between the germline ends. Per the study methods: Amplified reference gene primers provided the basis for estimating nucleated cell counts. Profiled with immunoSEQ multiplex PCR; TCRdb holds only in-frame clones, not every one. Clone size and the V and J calls come from that table; the DNA yielded D and trimming. In the table there are about 670,000 clones, around 90% of which are singletons. Sequencing was performed on peripheral blood. The receptor's source is a woman aged 18 to 35 with acute or convalescent COVID-19. The chain couples TRBV7-2 to TRBJ1-1, with TRBD1 as a possible D gene (6 bases). The CDR3 nucleotides are TGTGCCAGCAGACGCGACAGGGAAGCTTTCTTT. This translates into CASRRDREAFF.